This T cell receptor beta chain was sequenced in a study of control samples from healthy donors and cancer patients. Only in-frame clones appear in the TCRdb table, and some are missing; sequencing was by immunoSEQ multiplex PCR. Among 80,000 or so clones listed, 94% were seen once. The CDR3 is 11 residues long. Trimming removed 3 bases from V and 12 bases from J, with 9 bases in between. The clonotype was recovered from a woman in her thirties or forties in good health. The rearrangement links TRBV12-3 or TRBV12-4 to TRBJ2-1; D possibly uses TRBD1 or TRBD2 (5 bases each). Sequencing was performed on blood. CDR3 coding DNA: TGTGCCAGCAGTTTTGGGGGTGGGCAGTTCTTC. Amino acid sequence: CASSFGGGQFF.